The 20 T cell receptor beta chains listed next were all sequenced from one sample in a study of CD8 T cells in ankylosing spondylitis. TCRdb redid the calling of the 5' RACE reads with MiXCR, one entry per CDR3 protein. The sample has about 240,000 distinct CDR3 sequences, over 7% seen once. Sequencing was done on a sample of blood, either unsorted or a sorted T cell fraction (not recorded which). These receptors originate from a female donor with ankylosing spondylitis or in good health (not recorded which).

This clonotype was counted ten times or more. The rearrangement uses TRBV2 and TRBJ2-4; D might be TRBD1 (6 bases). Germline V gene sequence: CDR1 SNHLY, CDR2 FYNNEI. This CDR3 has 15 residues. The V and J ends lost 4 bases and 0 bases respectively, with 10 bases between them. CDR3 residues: CASSGGTLAKNIQYF. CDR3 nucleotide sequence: TGTGCCAGCAGTGGAGGGACACTAGCCAAAAACATTCAGTACTTC.

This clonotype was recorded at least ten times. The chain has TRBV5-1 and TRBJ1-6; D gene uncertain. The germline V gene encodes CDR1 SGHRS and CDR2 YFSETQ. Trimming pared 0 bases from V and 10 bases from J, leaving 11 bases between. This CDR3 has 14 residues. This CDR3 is CASSLGTVNSPLHF. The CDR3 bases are TGCGCCAGCAGCTTGGGGACGGTGAACTCACCCCTCCACTTT.

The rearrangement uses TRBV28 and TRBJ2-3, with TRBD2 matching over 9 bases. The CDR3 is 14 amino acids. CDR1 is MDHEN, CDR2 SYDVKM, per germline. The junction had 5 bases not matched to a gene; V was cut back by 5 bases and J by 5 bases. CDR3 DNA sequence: TGTGCCAGCAGTAGCGTACTAGCGGGAGATACGCAGTATTTT. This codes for CASSSVLAGDTQYF.

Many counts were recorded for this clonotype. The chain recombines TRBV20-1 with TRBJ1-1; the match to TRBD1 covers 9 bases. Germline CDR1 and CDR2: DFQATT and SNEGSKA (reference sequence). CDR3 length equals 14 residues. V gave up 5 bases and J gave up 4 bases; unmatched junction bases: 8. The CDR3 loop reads CSADGQGISTEAFF. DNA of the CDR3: TGCAGTGCTGACGGACAGGGGATCAGCACTGAAGCTTTCTTT.

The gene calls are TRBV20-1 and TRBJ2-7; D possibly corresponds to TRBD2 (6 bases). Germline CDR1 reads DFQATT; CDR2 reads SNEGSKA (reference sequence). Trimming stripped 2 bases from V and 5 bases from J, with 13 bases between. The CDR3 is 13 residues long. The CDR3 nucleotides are TGCAGTGCTAGACAGTCGGGGGACCACGAGCAGTACTTC. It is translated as CSARQSGDHEQYF.

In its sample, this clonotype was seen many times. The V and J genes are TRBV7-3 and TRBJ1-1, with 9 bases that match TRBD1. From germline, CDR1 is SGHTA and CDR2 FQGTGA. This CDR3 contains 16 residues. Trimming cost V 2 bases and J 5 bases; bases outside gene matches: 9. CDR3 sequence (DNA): TGTGCCAGCAGCTTAGGTTCCGGGACAGGGAAAACTGAAGCTTTCTTT. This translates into CASSLGSGTGKTEAFF.

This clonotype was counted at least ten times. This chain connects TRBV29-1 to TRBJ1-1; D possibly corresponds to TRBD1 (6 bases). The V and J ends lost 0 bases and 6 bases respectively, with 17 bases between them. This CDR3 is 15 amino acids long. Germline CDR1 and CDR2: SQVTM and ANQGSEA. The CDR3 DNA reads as TGCAGCGTTGAAGATGAGGGGGGACACACGCCTGAAGCTTTCTTT. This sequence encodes CSVEDEGGHTPEAFF.

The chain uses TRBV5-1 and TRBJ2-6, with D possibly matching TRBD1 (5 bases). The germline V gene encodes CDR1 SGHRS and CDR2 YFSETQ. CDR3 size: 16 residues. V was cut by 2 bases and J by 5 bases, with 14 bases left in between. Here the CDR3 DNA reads TGCGCCAGCAGCTTAACCTCCAGGGCCCGGGCCAACGTCCTGACTTTC. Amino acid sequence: CASSLTSRARANVLTF. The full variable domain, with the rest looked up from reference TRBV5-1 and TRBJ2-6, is KAGVTQTPRYLIKTRGQQVTLSCSPISGHRSVSWYQQTPGQGLQFLFEYFSETQRNKGNFPGRFSGRQFSNSRSEMNVSTLELGDSALYLCASSLTSRARANVLTFGAGSRLTVL.

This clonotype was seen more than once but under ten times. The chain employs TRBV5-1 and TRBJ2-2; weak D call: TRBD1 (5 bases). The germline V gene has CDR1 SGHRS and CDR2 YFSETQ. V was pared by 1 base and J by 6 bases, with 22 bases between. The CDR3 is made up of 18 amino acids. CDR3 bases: TGCGCCAGCAGCTTGAAAGGGGAAGGAATCCATCGGGCCGGGGAGCTGTTTTTT. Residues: CASSLKGEGIHRAGELFF.

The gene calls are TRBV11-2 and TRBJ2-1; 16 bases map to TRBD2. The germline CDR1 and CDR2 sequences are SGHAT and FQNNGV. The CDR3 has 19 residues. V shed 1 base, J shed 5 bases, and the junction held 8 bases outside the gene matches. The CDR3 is CASSLVPGTSGRGDNEQFF. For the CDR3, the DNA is TGTGCCAGCAGCTTAGTTCCCGGGACTAGCGGGAGGGGAGACAATGAGCAGTTCTTC. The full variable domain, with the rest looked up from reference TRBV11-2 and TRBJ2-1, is EAGVAQSPRYKIIEKRQSVAFWCNPISGHATLYWYQQILGQGPKLLIQFQNNGVVDDSQLPKDRFSAERLKGVDSTLKIQPAKLEDSAVYLCASSLVPGTSGRGDNEQFFGPGTRLTVL.

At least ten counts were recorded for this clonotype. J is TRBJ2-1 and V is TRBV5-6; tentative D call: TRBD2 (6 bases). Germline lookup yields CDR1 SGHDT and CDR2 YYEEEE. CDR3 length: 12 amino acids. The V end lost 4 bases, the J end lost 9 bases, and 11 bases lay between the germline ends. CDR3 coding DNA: TGTGCCAGCAGCCCCGGGGGAGGTGAGCAGTTCTTC. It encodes CASSPGGGEQFF.

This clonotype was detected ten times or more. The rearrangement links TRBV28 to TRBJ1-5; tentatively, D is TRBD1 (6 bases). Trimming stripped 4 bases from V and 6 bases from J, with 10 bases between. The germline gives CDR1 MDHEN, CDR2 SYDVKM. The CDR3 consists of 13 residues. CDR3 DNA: TGTGCCAGCAGTTCCCCGGACAGTCAGCCCCAGCATTTT. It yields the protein CASSSPDSQPQHF.

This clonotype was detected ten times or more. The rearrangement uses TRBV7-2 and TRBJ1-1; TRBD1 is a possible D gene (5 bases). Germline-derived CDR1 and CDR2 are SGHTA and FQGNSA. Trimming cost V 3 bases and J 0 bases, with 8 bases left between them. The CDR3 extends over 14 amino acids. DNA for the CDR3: TGTGCCAGCAGCTTGGAGGGGATGAACACTGAAGCTTTCTTT. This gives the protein CASSLEGMNTEAFF. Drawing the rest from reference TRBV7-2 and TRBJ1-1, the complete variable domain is GAGVSQSPSNKVTEKGKDVELRCDPISGHTALYWYRQSLGQGLEFLIYFQGNSAPDKSGLPSDRFSAERTGGSVSTLTIQRTQQEDSAVYLCASSLEGMNTEAFFGQGTRLTVV.

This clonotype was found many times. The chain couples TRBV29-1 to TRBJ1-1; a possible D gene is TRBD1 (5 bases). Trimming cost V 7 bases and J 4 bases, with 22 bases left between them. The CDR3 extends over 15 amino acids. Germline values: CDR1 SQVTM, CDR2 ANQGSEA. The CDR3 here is CSAGPTGARGTEAFF. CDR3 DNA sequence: TGCAGCGCTGGCCCTACCGGGGCCCGGGGCACTGAAGCTTTCTTT.

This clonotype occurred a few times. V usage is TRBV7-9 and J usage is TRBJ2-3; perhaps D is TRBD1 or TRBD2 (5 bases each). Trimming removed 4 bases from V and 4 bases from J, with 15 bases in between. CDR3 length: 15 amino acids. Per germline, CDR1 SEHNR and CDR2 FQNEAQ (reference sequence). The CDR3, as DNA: TGTGCCAGCAGCTCGCTATTCGGGACCGCAGATACGCAGTATTTT. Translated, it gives CASSSLFGTADTQYF.

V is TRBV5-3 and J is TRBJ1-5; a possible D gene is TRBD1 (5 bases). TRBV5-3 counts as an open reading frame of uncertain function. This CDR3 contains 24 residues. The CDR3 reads CAESWGSGVCHTHDALCSNQPQHF. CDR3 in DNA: TGTGCAGAATCTTGGGGGTCTGGGGTTTGCCACACTCATGATGCACTGTGTAGCAATCAGCCCCAGCATTTT.

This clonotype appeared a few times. The CDR3 nucleotides are TGTGCCAGCAGCGGCCTTCTTACGACAGGGAGGGTGCCCCAGCATTTT. Residues: CASSGLLTTGRVPQHF. The chain links TRBV6-2 or TRBV6-3 to TRBJ1-5; 7 bases map to TRBD1. In germline, CDR1 is MNHEY, CDR2 SVGEGT. With V trimmed by 6 bases and J by 9 bases, 17 bases remained unmatched. This CDR3 spans 16 amino acids.

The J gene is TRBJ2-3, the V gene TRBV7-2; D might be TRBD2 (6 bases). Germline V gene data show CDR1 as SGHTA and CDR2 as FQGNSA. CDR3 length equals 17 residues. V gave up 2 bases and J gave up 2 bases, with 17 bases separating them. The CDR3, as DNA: TGTGCCAGCAGCTTACGGGCCGGGGGAGCGGTCACAGATACGCAGTATTTT. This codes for CASSLRAGGAVTDTQYF.

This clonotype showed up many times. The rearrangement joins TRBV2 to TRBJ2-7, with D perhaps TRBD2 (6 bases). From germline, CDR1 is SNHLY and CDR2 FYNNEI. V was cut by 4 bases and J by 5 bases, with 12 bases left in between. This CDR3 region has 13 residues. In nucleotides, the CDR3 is TGTGCCAGCAGTGTCGGACGCGGGGACGAGCAGTACTTC. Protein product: CASSVGRGDEQYF.

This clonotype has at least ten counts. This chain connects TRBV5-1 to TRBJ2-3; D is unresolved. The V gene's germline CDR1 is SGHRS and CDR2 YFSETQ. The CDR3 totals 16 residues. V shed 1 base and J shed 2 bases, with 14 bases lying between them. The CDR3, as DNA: TGCGCCAGCAGCTTGATGCCGGCGGAGCCCACAGATACGCAGTATTTT. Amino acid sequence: CASSLMPAEPTDTQYF.